The 22 T cell receptor beta chains below were found in one sample sequenced in a study of T cells in localized non-small cell lung cancer (dated by TCRdb to the early 2020s). Receptor amplification or capture employed the immunoSEQ multiplex PCR assay. What TCRdb holds here is the immuneACCESS table cut down to in-frame rearrangements. Part of the clones is not present; checked against another copy, under half of the missing clones reflect an unresolved V gene, and the others are unexplained. A total of 3,000 or so clones appear in this sample, about 18% of them only once. Together, the top ten hold around 12% of the sample. The material sequenced was lung tumor tissue, taken before any cancer treatment. The source of these receptors is a man aged 40 to 69 with stage I lung adenocarcinoma.

CDR3 sequence: CASSQDVRLGTQYF. The CDR3 DNA reads TGCGCCAGCAGCCAAGATGTAAGGCTAGGGACCCAGTACTTC. The gene calls are TRBV4-1 and TRBJ2-5; no reliable D call. The CDR3 is made up of 14 amino acids. V lost 0 bases and J lost 7, with 12 bases in between. Germline V gene sequence: CDR1 MGHRA, CDR2 YSYEKL.

This rearrangement joins TRBV5-1 to TRBJ2-3; TRBD2 agrees at 9 bases. Germline values: CDR1 SGHRS, CDR2 YFSETQ. The CDR3 extends over 19 amino acids. V was pared by 0 bases and J by 0 bases, with 11 bases of the junction left unmatched. The CDR3 region has the DNA TGCGCCAGCAGCTTGGCTCTAGCGGGGTGGAGCCCTAGCACAGATACGCAGTATTTT. Its protein product is CASSLALAGWSPSTDTQYF.

A few counts support this clone. The chain links TRBV5-1 to TRBJ1-2; 8 nucleotides agree with TRBD1. J gave up 7 bases and V 0 bases, and 11 bases lay outside the gene matches. The germline gives CDR1 SGHRS, CDR2 YFSETQ. CDR3 length equals 16 residues. DNA for the CDR3: TGCGCCAGCAGCTTGGGCGGACAGGGCGGGCTTAGTGGCTACACCTTC. It yields the protein CASSLGGQGGLSGYTF.

The V and J genes are TRBV29-1 and TRBJ1-5, with 8 nucleotides matching TRBD1. Germline CDR1 SQVTM, CDR2 ANQGSEA. The J segment lost 3 bases and the V segment lost 5 bases, leaving 6 bases of the junction unmatched. The length of the CDR3 is 14 residues. CDR3: CSVSGQGPNQPQHF. The CDR3 bases are TGCAGCGTTTCAGGACAGGGTCCCAATCAGCCCCAGCATTTT.

The chain has TRBV6-8 and TRBJ1-1; a weak D match, TRBD1 (5 bases). CDR3 length: 14 residues. The V gene's germline CDR1 is MNHGY and CDR2 SAAAGT. V lost 5 bases to trimming and J lost 1 base, with 11 bases between them. The CDR3 protein is CASSVPGKNTEAFF. In DNA form, the CDR3 reads TGTGCCAGCAGTGTGCCAGGGAAGAACACTGAAGCTTTCTTT.

In its sample, this clone was seen a few times. The rearrangement links TRBV11-3 to TRBJ2-7, with 13 bases fitting TRBD2. After removal of 4 bases from V and 3 bases from J, the junction contained 9 bases not matched to a gene. CDR3 length: 17 amino acids. CDR1 SGHNT and CDR2 YENEEA come from the germline V gene. DNA of the CDR3: TGTGCCAGCAGCTCTCCGTGGACTAGCGGGGGCTACTACGAGCAGTACGTC. It yields the protein CASSSPWTSGGYYEQYV.

This clone was seen more than once but under ten times. The V and J genes are TRBV5-1 and TRBJ1-1; no clear D gene. This CDR3 has 15 residues. Germline V gene lookup returns CDR1 SGHRS and CDR2 YFSETQ. With 4 bases removed from V and 6 bases from J, the gap between germline ends came to 19 bases. CDR3 coding DNA: TGCGCCAGCAGCCTCCAAAGCTCTGTCCCTTCTGAAGCTTTCTTT. It encodes CASSLQSSVPSEAFF.

The rearrangement links TRBV11-3 to TRBJ2-1; 10 nucleotides match TRBD2. Trimming removed 5 bases from V and 5 bases from J; junction bases left unmatched: 6. CDR1 and CDR2 (germline): SGHNT, YENEEA. This CDR3 is 15 amino acids long. The CDR3 DNA reads as TGTGCCAGCAGCCAGACTAGCGGGCAGAACAATGAGCAGTTCTTC. Protein sequence: CASSQTSGQNNEQFF.

This chain joins TRBV29-1 and TRBJ1-3, with a tentative D call TRBD1 (5 bases). Germline V gene sequence: CDR1 SQVTM, CDR2 ANQGSEA. V was clipped by 4 bases and J by 4 bases, with 8 bases between them. CDR3 length: 12 residues. CDR3 sequence reads: CSVGQGGNTIYF. Here the CDR3 DNA reads TGCAGCGTTGGGCAGGGAGGAAACACCATATATTTT.

This rearrangement joins TRBV11-3 to TRBJ1-6, with 12 bases that match TRBD1. The CDR3 spans 19 residues. The germline V gene has CDR1 SGHNT and CDR2 YENEEA. V shed 5 bases, J shed 3 bases, and the junction held 11 bases outside the gene matches. The CDR3: CASSLWDRGLTYYNSPLHF. The CDR3 DNA reads as TGTGCCAGCAGCCTATGGGACAGGGGGCTCACTTACTATAATTCACCCCTCCACTTT.

The chain recombines TRBV10-3 with TRBJ2-2; either TRBD1 or TRBD2 may fit D (5 bases each). The CDR3 consists of 14 residues. Trimming removed 10 bases from V and 3 bases from J, with 15 bases in between. The germline V gene encodes CDR1 ENHRY and CDR2 SYGVKD. The CDR3 region is CASSEGPDTGELFF. The DNA for the CDR3 is TGTGCCAGCAGCGAGGGGCCTGACACCGGGGAGCTGTTTTTT.

Only a few counts were recorded for this clone. The chain joins TRBV7-5 to TRBJ1-3. TRBV7-5 corresponds to a pseudogene. There are 17 residues in the CDR3. CDR3 DNA sequence: TGTGCCAGCAGCGATAGGGACCGCAAGACTACGGGAAACACCATATATTTT. The encoded protein is CASSDRDRKTTGNTIYF.

The chain is built from TRBV19 and TRBJ1-5, with D unresolved. With 2 bases removed from V and 6 bases from J, the gap between germline ends came to 14 bases. Germline CDR1 reads LNHDA; CDR2 reads SQIVND (reference sequence). This CDR3 region has 15 residues. DNA of the CDR3: TGTGCCAGTAGTATACCCGGAGAGGGTGGTCAGCCCCAGCATTTT. This translates into CASSIPGEGGQPQHF.

This clone is termed medium-sized. This chain joins TRBV11-3 and TRBJ2-5; 8 bases match TRBD2. The CDR3 length is 14 residues. With V trimmed by 7 bases and J by 4 bases, 8 bases remained unmatched. Per the germline V gene, CDR1 is SGHNT and CDR2 is YENEEA. This chain's CDR3 is CASTWGLVPETQYF. The CDR3 coding sequence is TGTGCCAGCACCTGGGGACTAGTCCCAGAGACCCAGTACTTC. The variable domain in full, with the rest retrieved from reference TRBV11-3 and TRBJ2-5, is EAGVVQSPRYKIIEKKQPVAFWCNPISGHNTLYWYLQNLGQGPELLIRYENEEAVDDSQLPKDRFSAERLKGVDSTLKIQPAELGDSAVYLCASTWGLVPETQYFGPGTRLLVL.

The chain couples TRBV18 to TRBJ1-2; D gene unclear. V lost 3 bases to trimming and J lost 0 bases, with 11 bases between them. The germline CDR1 and CDR2 sequences are KGHSH and LQKENI. This CDR3 is built from 15 residues. CDR3 protein: CASSPSAITNYGYTF. DNA for the CDR3: TGTGCCAGCTCACCCTCGGCCATCACTAACTATGGCTACACCTTC.

This clone ranks as large. The chain links TRBV28 to TRBJ1-4; 9 bases are shared with TRBD1. The CDR3 contains 15 residues. Germline V lookup: CDR1 MDHEN, CDR2 SYDVKM. The J segment lost 9 bases and the V segment lost 2 bases, leaving 7 bases of the junction unmatched. Written as DNA, the CDR3 is TGTGCCAGCAGTTTAAGGTGGGACAGGGAGAAAAAACTGTTTTTT. Amino acid sequence: CASSLRWDREKKLFF.

By its share, this clone is medium-sized. The chain carries TRBV11-3 and TRBJ2-1, with D possibly being TRBD1 or TRBD2 (7 bases each). The V and J ends lost 7 bases and 4 bases respectively, with 20 bases between them. The germline CDR1 and CDR2 sequences are SGHNT and YENEEA. This CDR3 is built from 16 residues. CDR3 loop: CASTGGVRAGYNEQFF. CDR3 nucleotide sequence: TGTGCCAGCACAGGGGGGGTTAGAGCCGGTTACAATGAGCAGTTCTTC.

In its sample, this clone was seen a few times. This sequence joins TRBV5-1 and TRBJ2-5; the match to TRBD2 covers 15 bases. Germline V gene data show CDR1 as SGHRS and CDR2 as YFSETQ. This CDR3 contains 16 residues. V shed 4 bases, J shed 5 bases, and the junction held 6 bases outside the gene matches. The DNA for the CDR3 is TGCGCCAGCAGCCCCTGGACTAGCGGGGGGGTGGAGACCCAGTACTTC. Its protein product is CASSPWTSGGVETQYF. The whole variable domain, remainder taken from reference TRBV5-1 and TRBJ2-5, is KAGVTQTPRYLIKTRGQQVTLSCSPISGHRSVSWYQQTPGQGLQFLFEYFSETQRNKGNFPGRFSGRQFSNSRSEMNVSTLELGDSALYLCASSPWTSGGVETQYFGPGTRLLVL.

This clone has more than one count but fewer than ten. The chain has TRBV19 and TRBJ1-1; D is uncertain. This CDR3 has 14 amino acids. From germline, CDR1 is LNHDA and CDR2 SQIVND (reference sequence). V gave up 3 bases and J gave up 2 bases, with 10 bases separating them. CDR3 in amino acids: CASSIVTTNTEAFF. CDR3 nucleotide sequence: TGTGCCAGTAGTATCGTAACTACAAACACTGAAGCTTTCTTT. Full variable domain (rest looked up from reference TRBV19 and TRBJ1-1): DGGITQSPKYLFRKEGQNVTLSCEQNLNHDAMYWYRQDPGQGLRLIYYSQIVNDFQKGDIAEGYSVSREKKESFPLTVTSAQKNPTAFYLCASSIVTTNTEAFFGQGTRLTVV.

This clone was counted between two and nine times. The rearrangement links TRBV11-3 to TRBJ2-1; the match to TRBD2 covers 7 bases. CDR1 and CDR2 (germline): SGHNT, YENEEA. The J segment lost 5 bases and the V segment lost 3 bases, leaving 10 bases of the junction unmatched. The CDR3 sequence is 16 residues long. Here the CDR3 DNA reads TGTGCCAGCAGCTTGTTGGCGGGAGCCGGGAACAATGAGCAGTTCTTC. This sequence encodes CASSLLAGAGNNEQFF.

Comment on this clone: This CDR3 is also generated by other DNA sequences in the sample. This rearrangement joins TRBV5-1 to TRBJ2-1, with D uncertain. V was cut by 0 bases and J by 1 base, with 5 bases left in between. This CDR3 region has 14 residues. The germline CDR1 and CDR2 sequences are SGHRS and YFSETQ. CDR3 protein: CASSLGESYNEQFF. CDR3 nucleotides: TGCGCCAGCAGCTTGGGGGAATCCTACAATGAGCAGTTCTTC.

Only a few counts were recorded for this clone. V and J are TRBV11-3 and TRBJ1-1; a possible D gene is TRBD1 (6 bases). This CDR3 comprises 14 residues. CDR1 is SGHNT and CDR2 is YENEEA in the germline V gene. Deletions cut 5 bases from V and 4 bases from J, with 14 bases between. For the CDR3, the DNA is TGTGCCAGCAGCCTACTACAGGGAGGCACTGAAGCTTTCTTT. Its protein is CASSLLQGGTEAFF.